Below, 23 T cell receptor beta chains from the same sample are listed, as sequenced in a study of blood T cell repertoires in COVID-19. The data were produced by immunoSEQ multiplex PCR, yet TCRdb's version contains in-frame clones alone and is incomplete. Of more than 250,000 clones listed, around 83% are singletons. The specimen sequenced was peripheral blood. The source of these receptors is a man between 18 and 29 years old with active or convalescent COVID-19.

This sequence joins TRBV2 and TRBJ1-2, with D perhaps matching TRBD1 (6 bases). V was pared by 6 bases and J by 4 bases, with 9 bases between. The length of the CDR3 is 12 residues. CDR1 SNHLY and CDR2 FYNNEI come from the germline V gene. The CDR3 sequence is CASRGGSYGYTF. DNA for the CDR3: TGTGCCAGCAGAGGGGGAAGCTATGGCTACACCTTC.

The V and J genes are TRBV11-2 and TRBJ2-5, with TRBD2 identical over 10 bases. The V segment lost 1 base and the J segment 5 bases; nucleotides outside the gene matches: 10. The CDR3 totals 17 residues. Germline V CDR1 and CDR2: SGHAT, FQNNGV. The CDR3 region is CASSLGPASGSRETQYF. The CDR3 region has the DNA TGTGCCAGCAGCTTAGGACCGGCTAGCGGGAGTCGGGAGACCCAGTACTTC.

The J gene is TRBJ1-1, the V gene TRBV12-5; 8 bases agree with TRBD1. This CDR3 comprises 12 residues. Trimming cost V 5 bases and J 10 bases; bases outside gene matches: 6. The germline V gene has CDR1 LGHNT and CDR2 FRNRAP. This CDR3 is CASGLGQGRAFF. CDR3 DNA: TGTGCTAGTGGTCTCGGACAGGGTCGAGCTTTCTTT.

The rearrangement links TRBV7-3 to TRBJ2-1, with a weak D call TRBD2 (5 bases). The CDR3 loop spans 17 amino acids. V shed 5 bases and J shed 4 bases, with 21 bases lying between them. Germline V gene sequence: CDR1 SGHTA, CDR2 FQGTGA. CDR3 amino acids: CASSPTGGRGSYNEQFF. In nucleotides, the CDR3 is TGTGCCAGCAGCCCAACGGGCGGGCGTGGTAGTTACAATGAGCAGTTCTTC.

This CDR3 reads CASSGDSGGERTDTQYF. The CDR3 DNA reads as TGCGCCAGCAGTGGAGATAGCGGGGGGGAGCGCACAGATACGCAGTATTTT. The chain employs TRBV10-1 and TRBJ2-3, with 11 bases that match TRBD2. In germline, CDR1 is WNHNN, CDR2 SYGVQD (reference sequence). The ends lost 4 bases at V and 1 base at J; junction bases unmatched: 7. The CDR3 sequence is 17 residues long.

Turning to this clone: At one of its ends the junction is not consistent with the germline gene, which may arise from a read error. This chain uses TRBV3-1 (or the pseudogene TRBV3-2) with TRBJ2-1; 9 nucleotides align to TRBD2. This CDR3 has 12 amino acids. Germline loops: CDR1 LGHDT, CDR2 YNNKEL (reference sequence). The DNA for the CDR3 is TGTGCCAGCAGGGGACCGGGACTAGCTTATCTCTTC. It specifies CASRGPGLAYLF.

CDR3 nucleotides: TGTGCCAGCCGGGGACAGAGCTCCTATAATTCACCCCTCCACTTT. Its protein is CASRGQSSYNSPLHF. V gene TRBV19 combines with J gene TRBJ1-6; 7 bases map to TRBD1. CDR1 and CDR2 from the germline V gene are LNHDA and SQIVND (reference sequence). The junction had 5 bases not matched to a gene; V was cut back by 9 bases and J by 0 bases. This CDR3 has 15 amino acids.

This clone turned up a few times. The CDR3: CASSQGAGMNTEAFF. The CDR3 region has the DNA TGCGCCAGCAGCCAAGGGGCAGGGATGAACACTGAAGCTTTCTTT. The chain employs TRBV4-1 and TRBJ1-1, with D perhaps matching TRBD1 (5 bases). Germline V CDR1 and CDR2: MGHRA, YSYEKL. This CDR3 comprises 15 residues. Trimming took off 1 base at V and 0 bases at J, with 9 bases between the two ends.

The chain links TRBV5-4 to TRBJ1-4; possible D gene TRBD1, 5 bases. The germline V gene has CDR1 SGHNT and CDR2 YYREEE (reference sequence). The CDR3 is made up of 15 amino acids. V gave up 0 bases and J gave up 10 bases, with 16 bases separating them. The CDR3 reads CASSLGGSKGAKLFF. CDR3 bases: TGTGCCAGCAGCTTGGGTGGCAGCAAAGGGGCAAAACTGTTTTTT.

The chain couples TRBV5-5 to TRBJ2-5; TRBD2 is a possible D gene (5 bases). The CDR3 consists of 15 residues. Trimming took off 0 bases at V and 0 bases at J, with 9 bases between the two ends. CDR1 and CDR2 (germline): SGHKS, YYEKEE (reference sequence). The CDR3 sequence is CASSLAQRYQETQYF. Here the CDR3 DNA reads TGTGCCAGCAGCTTGGCCCAGCGGTACCAAGAGACCCAGTACTTC. The full variable domain, completed using reference TRBV5-5 and TRBJ2-5, is DAGVTQSPTHLIKTRGQQVTLRCSPISGHKSVSWYQQVLGQGPQFIFQYYEKEERGRGNFPDRFSARQFPNYSSELNVNALLLGDSALYLCASSLAQRYQETQYFGPGTRLLVL.

V is TRBV3-1 (or the pseudogene TRBV3-2) and J is TRBJ2-1; D uncertain. CDR3 size: 14 residues. Germline values: CDR1 LGHDT, CDR2 YNNKEL (reference sequence). V was trimmed by 3 bases and J by 0 bases, leaving 6 bases between them. In nucleotides, the CDR3 is TGTGCCAGCAGCCAGCTAGGCTCCTACAATGAGCAGTTCTTC. Amino acids: CASSQLGSYNEQFF.

The chain recombines TRBV9 with TRBJ2-5, with D unclear. This CDR3 region has 16 residues. The germline V gene has CDR1 SGDLS and CDR2 YYNGEE. Trimming took 3 bases from V and 0 from J, leaving 15 bases between them. This CDR3 is CASSALDTAYQETQYF. The CDR3 DNA reads TGTGCCAGCAGCGCCCTTGACACTGCGTACCAAGAGACCCAGTACTTC.

The chain couples TRBV12-5 to TRBJ2-1; 13 bases are a match to TRBD2. Germline V lookup: CDR1 LGHNT, CDR2 FRNRAP. Unmatched junction bases numbered 11, after V lost 6 bases and J lost 6 bases. The CDR3 spans 17 residues. The CDR3, as DNA: TGTGCTAGTGGCCAGACACGAACTAGCGGGGGGGCCAATGAGCAGTTCTTC. It encodes CASGQTRTSGGANEQFF. Full variable domain (rest looked up from reference TRBV12-5 and TRBJ2-1): DARVTQTPRHKVTEMGQEVTMRCQPILGHNTVFWYRQTMMQGLELLAYFRNRAPLDDSGMPKDRFSAEMPDATLATLKIQPSEPRDSAVYFCASGQTRTSGGANEQFFGPGTRLTVL.

The chain couples TRBV5-3 to TRBJ1-3; D perhaps matches TRBD1 (5 bases). TRBV5-3 is an ORF, with its function uncertain. V was trimmed by 4 bases and J by 4 bases, leaving 18 bases between them. The CDR3 is 16 amino acids. The CDR3 loop is CARSLGHGWLGNTIYF. Written as DNA, the CDR3 is TGTGCCAGAAGCCTTGGACACGGATGGCTGGGAAACACCATATATTTT.

A single count supports this clone. The genes are TRBV5-1 and TRBJ2-2; 14 bases are shared with TRBD2. The CDR3 is 19 amino acids. V lost 4 bases and J lost 0; bases outside the gene matches: 8. Germline V CDR1 and CDR2: SGHRS, YFSETQ. CDR3 sequence: CASSSAGTSGGTNTGELFF. Written as DNA, the CDR3 is TGCGCCAGCAGCAGCGCCGGGACTAGCGGGGGAACGAACACCGGGGAGCTGTTTTTT.

The rearrangement joins TRBV6-5 to TRBJ1-2; 8 bases are a match to TRBD1. Germline CDR1 and CDR2: MNHEY and SVGAGI. Trimming took 5 bases from V and 4 from J; bases not matched to a gene: 3. The CDR3 spans 13 residues. In DNA form, the CDR3 reads TGTGCCAGCAGTCCGGACAGGGTCTATGGCTACACCTTC. Translating gives CASSPDRVYGYTF.

This chain links TRBV21-1 with TRBJ2-7; the table names TRBD1, a call not compared with the DNA. TRBV21-1 is described as a pseudogene. The CDR3 is made up of 16 amino acids. The chain's CDR3 is CASSQRQSTVPYEQYF. The CDR3 bases are TGTGCCAGCAGCCAAAGACAGTCAACCGTCCCCTACGAGCAGTACTTC.

This chain links TRBV28 with TRBJ1-2; perhaps TRBD1 as D (6 bases). Germline values: CDR1 MDHEN, CDR2 SYDVKM. Trimming pared 4 bases from V and 5 bases from J, leaving 17 bases between. The CDR3 covers 15 residues. In DNA, the CDR3 is TGTGCCAGCAGTTACGGTATTACAGGGTTGTATGGCTACACCTTC. It codes for CASSYGITGLYGYTF.

The V and J genes are TRBV3-1 (or the pseudogene TRBV3-2) and TRBJ2-5; 8 positions agree with TRBD2. CDR1 LGHDT and CDR2 YNNKEL come from the germline V gene (reference sequence). The CDR3 is made up of 15 amino acids. With 0 bases clipped from V and 5 bases from J, the junction kept 5 bases outside the gene matches. The chain's CDR3 is CASSQDSGDSETQYF. DNA of the CDR3: TGTGCCAGCAGCCAAGATAGCGGGGATTCTGAGACCCAGTACTTC.

The gene calls are TRBV19 and TRBJ1-1, with D tentatively TRBD1 (6 bases). Germline V lookup: CDR1 LNHDA, CDR2 SQIVND (reference sequence). Trimming took off 4 bases at V and 4 bases at J, with 13 bases between the two ends. This CDR3 region has 14 residues. The CDR3 DNA follows: TGTGCCAGTAGTAGAGGGGGTTGGGGCACTGAAGCTTTCTTT. Amino acid sequence: CASSRGGWGTEAFF.

The genes are TRBV6-5 and TRBJ2-1; 7 nucleotides align to TRBD1. The CDR3 length is 11 residues. CDR1 and CDR2 (germline): MNHEY, SVGAGI. With V trimmed by 7 bases and J by 7 bases, 1 base remained unmatched. CDR3 nucleotides: TGTGCCAGCAAGGGGGCGAATGAGCAGTTCTTC. This encodes CASKGANEQFF.

The genes are TRBV5-1 and TRBJ2-7; 8 positions agree with TRBD2. V was pared by 2 bases and J by 6 bases, with 7 bases of the junction left unmatched. Germline CDR1 and CDR2: SGHRS and YFSETQ. This CDR3 spans 14 amino acids. Here the CDR3 reads CASSLQREFGEQYF. CDR3 bases: TGCGCCAGCAGCTTACAGCGGGAGTTCGGCGAGCAGTACTTC.

The rearrangement uses TRBV30 and TRBJ2-5; possibly TRBD2 for D (6 bases). V lost 5 bases to trimming and J lost 2 bases, with 15 bases between them. Germline V gene lookup returns CDR1 GTSNPN and CDR2 SVGIG (reference sequence). The CDR3 extends over 14 amino acids. The CDR3 loop is CAWAALGGQETQYF. CDR3 sequence (DNA): TGTGCCTGGGCGGCCTTGGGGGGACAAGAGACCCAGTACTTC.